This entry describes one TCR beta chain. Its antigen is as yet unknown. The protocol was immunoSEQ multiplex PCR, while the TCRdb copy is restricted to in-frame clones and leaves out a portion. The sample lists roughly 190,000 clones, about nine tenths occurring once. This sample is drawn from a study of T cell responses to AZD1222 COVID-19 vaccine. Study-wide points: Donors were largely white British and mainly female; clonal diversity was possibly underestimated. Spike-wide vaccine-associated CD4 TCRs dominated at 160-218 and 743-854.

The ends lost 7 bases at V and 5 bases at J; junction bases unmatched: 5. Germline assignment: CDR1 SQVTM and CDR2 ANQGSEA. This CDR3 has 12 amino acids. The receptor comes from an adult who received the AZD1222 COVID-19 vaccine. V and J are TRBV29-1 and TRBJ2-5, with 9 bases lining up with TRBD2. The sequencing used peripheral blood, collected 28 days after the second AZD1222 dose. CDR3 protein: CSGGRAWETQYF. CDR3 DNA sequence: TGCAGCGGCGGGAGGGCTTGGGAGACCCAGTACTTC.